One T cell receptor (beta chain) is described in this entry. The antigen is undetermined. This CDR3 is 14 amino acids long. Trimming pared 1 base from V and 7 bases from J, leaving 14 bases between. Germline CDR1 SGHDT, CDR2 YYEEEE. These data originate in a study of T cell responses to AZD1222 COVID-19 vaccine. Study as a whole: Pooling was applied to second doses at about 4 or about 12 weeks.

This table comes from immunoSEQ multiplex PCR, and its TCRdb copy is limited to in-frame clones, with some not included. This sample yields some 85,000 clones, of which about 91% are seen a single time; around 6.8% belongs to the top ten. Study-level points and caveats: Close to half of spike-specific TCRs reportedly recognize unmutated variant regions.

The chain joins TRBV5-6 to TRBJ1-1; possibly TRBD1 for D (5 bases). Sequenced here: peripheral blood, sampled on day 0 of AZD1222 vaccination. The TCR comes from an adult in good health. Written as DNA, the CDR3 is TGTGCCAGCAGCTTGTACGGGACTGATTTTGAAGCTTTCTTT. Translated: CASSLYGTDFEAFF.